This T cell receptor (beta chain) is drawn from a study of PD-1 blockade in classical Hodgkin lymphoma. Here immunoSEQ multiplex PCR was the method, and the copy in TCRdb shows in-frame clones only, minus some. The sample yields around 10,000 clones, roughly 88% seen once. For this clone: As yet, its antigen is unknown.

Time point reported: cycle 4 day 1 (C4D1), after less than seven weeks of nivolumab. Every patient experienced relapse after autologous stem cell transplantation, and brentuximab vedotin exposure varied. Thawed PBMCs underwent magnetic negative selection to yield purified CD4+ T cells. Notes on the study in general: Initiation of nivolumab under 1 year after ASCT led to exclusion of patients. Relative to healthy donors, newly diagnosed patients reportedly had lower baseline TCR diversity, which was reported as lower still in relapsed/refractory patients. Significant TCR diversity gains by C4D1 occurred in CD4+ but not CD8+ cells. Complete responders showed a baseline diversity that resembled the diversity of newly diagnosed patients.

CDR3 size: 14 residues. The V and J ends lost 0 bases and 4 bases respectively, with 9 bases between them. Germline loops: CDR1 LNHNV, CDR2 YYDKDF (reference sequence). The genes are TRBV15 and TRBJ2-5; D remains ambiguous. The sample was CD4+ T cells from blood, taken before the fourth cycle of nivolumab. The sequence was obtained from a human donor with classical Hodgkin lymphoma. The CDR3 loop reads CATSREGSGETQYF. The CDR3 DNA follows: TGTGCCACCAGCAGAGAGGGTTCGGGAGAGACCCAGTACTTC.